This entry is about one TCR beta chain. CDR3 size: 15 residues. CDR1 and CDR2 (germline): MNHEY, SVGAGI. V gave up 6 bases and J gave up 0 bases, with 15 bases separating them. The data were produced by immunoSEQ multiplex PCR, yet TCRdb's version contains in-frame clones alone and is incomplete. Of 330,000 or so clones in the sample, approximately 90% were seen once. This entry is derived from a study of blood T cell repertoires in COVID-19. As for the study in general: PBMCs, B-cell-depleted T cells, or T cells provided the cDNA or gDNA that made up the material.

This receptor was obtained from a man aged 25 to 45 with COVID-19, enrolled during active disease. The V call is TRBV6-5, the J call TRBJ2-7, with D maybe TRBD2 (7 bases). The sample was peripheral blood. DNA of the CDR3: TGTGCCAGCAGAAGGGGGGGCGGTAGCTCCTACGAGCAGTACTTC. The encoded protein is CASRRGGGSSYEQYF.